This TCR beta chain was identified during a study of breast tumors, draining lymph nodes, adjacent tissues. General study points: Luminal-like breast cancer showed significantly higher tumor–nontumor repertoire similarity than basal-like. Tumor repertoires ranked between lymph nodes and nontumor tissue in diversity, with V and J gene preferences.

TCRdb re-called the multiplex PCR reads through MiXCR, storing one row per CDR3 protein. The sample yields 150,000 or so distinct CDR3 sequences, around a third seen once. Breast cancer patients provided tissue from their axillary draining lymph nodes. Trimming cost V 4 bases and J 0 bases, with 11 bases left between them. CDR3 length equals 15 residues. The germline CDR1 and CDR2 sequences are SGHAT and FQNNGV. Remarks on this clonotype: Its antigen is not known.

This receptor was identified in a female donor with breast cancer. Some clones in this sample may be carry-over from other donors' samples. The chain uses TRBV11-2 and TRBJ2-3; D not certain. Specimen: axillary lymph node tissue. CDR3 sequence (DNA): TGTGCCAGCAGCTCCAAAGTAAGGAGCACAGATACGCAGTATTTT. This encodes CASSSKVRSTDTQYF.